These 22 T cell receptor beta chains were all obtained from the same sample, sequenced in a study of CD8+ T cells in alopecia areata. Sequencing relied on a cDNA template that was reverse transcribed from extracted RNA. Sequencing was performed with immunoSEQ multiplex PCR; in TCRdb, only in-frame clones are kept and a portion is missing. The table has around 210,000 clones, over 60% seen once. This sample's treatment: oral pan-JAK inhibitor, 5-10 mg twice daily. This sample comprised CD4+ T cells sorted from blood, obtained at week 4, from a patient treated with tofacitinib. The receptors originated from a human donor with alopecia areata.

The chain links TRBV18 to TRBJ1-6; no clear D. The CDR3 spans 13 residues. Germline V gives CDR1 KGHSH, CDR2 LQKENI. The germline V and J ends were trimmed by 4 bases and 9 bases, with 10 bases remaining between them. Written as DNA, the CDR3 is TGTGCCAGCTCACAGAGCCGGAGTTCACCCCTCCACTTT. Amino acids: CASSQSRSSPLHF. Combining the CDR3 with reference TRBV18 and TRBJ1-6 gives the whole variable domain NAGVMQNPRHLVRRRGQEARLRCSPMKGHSHVYWYRQLPEEGLKFMVYLQKENIIDESGMPKERFSAEFPKEGPSILRIQQVVRGDSAAYFCASSQSRSSPLHFGNGTRLTVT.

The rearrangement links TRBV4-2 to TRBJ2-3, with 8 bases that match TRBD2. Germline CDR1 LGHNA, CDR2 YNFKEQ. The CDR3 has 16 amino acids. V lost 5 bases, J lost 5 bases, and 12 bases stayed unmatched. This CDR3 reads CASSATGGAFIDTQYF. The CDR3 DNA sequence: TGTGCCAGCAGCGCTACCGGGGGGGCATTTATAGATACGCAGTATTTT.

The CDR3 protein is CASSYSGQESYEQYF. The CDR3 bases are TGTGCCAGCAGTTACTCGGGACAGGAGTCCTACGAGCAGTACTTC. The rearrangement uses TRBV6-5 and TRBJ2-7, with TRBD1 matching 8 bases. There are 15 residues in the CDR3. After removal of 0 bases from V and 1 base from J, the junction contained 2 bases not matched to a gene. CDR1 and CDR2 from the germline V gene are MNHEY and SVGAGI.

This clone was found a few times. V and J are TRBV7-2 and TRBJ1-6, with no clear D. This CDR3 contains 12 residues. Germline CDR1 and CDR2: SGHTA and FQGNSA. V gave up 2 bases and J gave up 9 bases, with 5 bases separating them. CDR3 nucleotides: TGTGCCAGCAGCTTAAGTACTTCACCCCTCCACTTT. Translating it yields CASSLSTSPLHF. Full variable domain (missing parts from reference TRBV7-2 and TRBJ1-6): GAGVSQSPSNKVTEKGKDVELRCDPISGHTALYWYRQSLGQGLEFLIYFQGNSAPDKSGLPSDRFSAERTGGSVSTLTIQRTQQEDSAVYLCASSLSTSPLHFGNGTRLTVT.

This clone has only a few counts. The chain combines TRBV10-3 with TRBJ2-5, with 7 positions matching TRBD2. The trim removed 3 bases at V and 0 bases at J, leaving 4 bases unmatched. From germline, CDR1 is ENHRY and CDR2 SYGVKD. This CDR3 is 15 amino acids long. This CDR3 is CAISDRTRDQETQYF. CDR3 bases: TGTGCCATCAGTGATCGGACTAGGGACCAAGAGACCCAGTACTTC.

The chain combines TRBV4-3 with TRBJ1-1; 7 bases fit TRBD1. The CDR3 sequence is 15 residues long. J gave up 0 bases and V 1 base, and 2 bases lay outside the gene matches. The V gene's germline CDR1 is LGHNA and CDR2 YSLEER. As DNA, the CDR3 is TGCGCCAGCAGCCAAGGGACAGGACTGAACACTGAAGCTTTCTTT. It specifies CASSQGTGLNTEAFF.

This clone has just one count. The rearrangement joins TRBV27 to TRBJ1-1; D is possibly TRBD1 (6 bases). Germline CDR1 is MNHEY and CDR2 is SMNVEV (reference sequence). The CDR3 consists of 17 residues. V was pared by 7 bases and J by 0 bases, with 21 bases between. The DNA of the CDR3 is TGTGCCAGCACCGCACGAGGGGGGCGTTCCATGAACACTGAAGCTTTCTTT. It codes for CASTARGGRSMNTEAFF.

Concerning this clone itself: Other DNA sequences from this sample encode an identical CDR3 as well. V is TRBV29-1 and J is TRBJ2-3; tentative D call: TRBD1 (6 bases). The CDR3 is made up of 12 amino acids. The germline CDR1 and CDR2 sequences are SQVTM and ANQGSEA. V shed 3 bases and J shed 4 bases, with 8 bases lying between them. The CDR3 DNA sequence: TGCAGCGTTGACAGGGGCGCAGATACGCAGTATTTT. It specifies CSVDRGADTQYF.

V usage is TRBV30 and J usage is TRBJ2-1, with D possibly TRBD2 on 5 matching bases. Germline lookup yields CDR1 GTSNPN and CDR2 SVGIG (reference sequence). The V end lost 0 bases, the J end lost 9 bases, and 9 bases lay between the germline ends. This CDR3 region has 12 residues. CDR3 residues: CAWSVASPEQFF. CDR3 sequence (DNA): TGTGCCTGGAGTGTGGCTAGCCCTGAGCAGTTCTTC.

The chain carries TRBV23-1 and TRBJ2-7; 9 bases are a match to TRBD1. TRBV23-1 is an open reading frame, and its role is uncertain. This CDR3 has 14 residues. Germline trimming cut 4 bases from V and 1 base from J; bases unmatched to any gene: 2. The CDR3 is CASSRDRVSYEQYF. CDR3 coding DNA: TGCGCCAGCAGTCGGGACAGGGTATCCTACGAGCAGTACTTC.

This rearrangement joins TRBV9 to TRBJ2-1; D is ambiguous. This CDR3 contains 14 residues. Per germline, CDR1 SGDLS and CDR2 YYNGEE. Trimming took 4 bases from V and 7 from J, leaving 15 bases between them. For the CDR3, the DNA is TGTGCCAGCAGCTCCTCCGGATTGTTGAATGAGCAGTTCTTC. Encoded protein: CASSSSGLLNEQFF.

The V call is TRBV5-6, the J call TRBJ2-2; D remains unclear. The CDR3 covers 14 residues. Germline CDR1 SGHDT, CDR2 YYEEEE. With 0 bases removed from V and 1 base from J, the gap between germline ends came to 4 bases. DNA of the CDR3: TGTGCCAGCAGCTTGGAGGTGAACACCGGGGAGCTGTTTTTT. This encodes CASSLEVNTGELFF.

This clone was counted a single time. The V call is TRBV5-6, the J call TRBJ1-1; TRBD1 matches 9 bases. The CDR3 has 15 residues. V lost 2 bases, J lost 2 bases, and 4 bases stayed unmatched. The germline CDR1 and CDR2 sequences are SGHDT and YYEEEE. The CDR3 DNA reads TGTGCCAGCAGCTTCCCGGGACAGGGTAACACTGAAGCTTTCTTT. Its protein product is CASSFPGQGNTEAFF.

The CDR3 sequence: CAWRAGQGNYGYTF. The CDR3 DNA sequence: TGTGCCTGGAGGGCCGGACAGGGGAACTATGGCTACACCTTC. This rearrangement joins TRBV30 to TRBJ1-2; 9 positions match TRBD1. The CDR3 loop spans 14 amino acids. The V and J ends lost 3 bases and 2 bases, in that order; junction bases with no gene match: 4. CDR1 GTSNPN and CDR2 SVGIG come from the germline V gene (reference sequence).

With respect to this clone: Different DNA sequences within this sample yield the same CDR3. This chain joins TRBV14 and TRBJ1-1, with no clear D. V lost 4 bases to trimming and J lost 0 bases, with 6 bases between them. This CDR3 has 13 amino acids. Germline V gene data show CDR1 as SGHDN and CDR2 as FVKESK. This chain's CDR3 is CASSPTLNTEAFF. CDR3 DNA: TGTGCCAGCAGCCCCACTTTGAACACTGAAGCTTTCTTT. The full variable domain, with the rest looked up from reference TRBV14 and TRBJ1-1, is EAGVTQFPSHSVIEKGQTVTLRCDPISGHDNLYWYRRVMGKEIKFLLHFVKESKQDESGMPNNRFLAERTGGTYSTLKVQPAELEDSGVYFCASSPTLNTEAFFGQGTRLTVV.

The DNA for the CDR3 is TGTGCCAGCAGTTTAACCGGGGCGGATTCACCCCTCCACTTT. Its translation is CASSLTGADSPLHF. The chain links TRBV27 to TRBJ1-6; tentatively, D is TRBD1 (5 bases). The CDR3 is 14 residues long. V lost 2 bases and J 8 bases, leaving 10 bases between the germline ends. The germline V gene encodes CDR1 MNHEY and CDR2 SMNVEV (reference sequence).

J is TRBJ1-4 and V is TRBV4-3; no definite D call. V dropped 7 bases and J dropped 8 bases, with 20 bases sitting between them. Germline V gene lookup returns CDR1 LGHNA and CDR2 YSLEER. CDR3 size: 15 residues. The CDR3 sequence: CASIPVGNMREKLFF. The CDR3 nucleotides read TGCGCCAGCATTCCAGTCGGGAATATGAGGGAAAAACTGTTTTTT.

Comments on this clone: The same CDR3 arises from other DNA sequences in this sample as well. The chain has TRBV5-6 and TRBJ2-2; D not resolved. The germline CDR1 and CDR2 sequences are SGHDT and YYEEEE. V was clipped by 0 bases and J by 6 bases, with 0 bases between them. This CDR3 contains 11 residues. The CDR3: CASSLAGELFF. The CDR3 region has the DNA TGTGCCAGCAGCTTGGCCGGGGAGCTGTTTTTT.

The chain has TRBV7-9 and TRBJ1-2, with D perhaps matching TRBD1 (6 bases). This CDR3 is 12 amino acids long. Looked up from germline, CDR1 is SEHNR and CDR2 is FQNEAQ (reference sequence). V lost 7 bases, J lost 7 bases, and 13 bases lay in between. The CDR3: CASTDSDSGYTF. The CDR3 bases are TGTGCCAGCACGGACAGCGATTCTGGCTACACCTTC.

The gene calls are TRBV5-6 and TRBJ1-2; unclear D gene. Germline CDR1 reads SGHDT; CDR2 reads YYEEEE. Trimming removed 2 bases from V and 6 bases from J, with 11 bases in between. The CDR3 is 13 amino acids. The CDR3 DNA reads TGTGCCAGCAGCTTACCGGCAACTCATGGCTACACCTTC. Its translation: CASSLPATHGYTF. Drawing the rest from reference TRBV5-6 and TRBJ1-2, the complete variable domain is DAGVTQSPTHLIKTRGQQVTLRCSPKSGHDTVSWYQQALGQGPQFIFQYYEEEERQRGNFPDRFSGHQFPNYSSELNVNALLLGDSALYLCASSLPATHGYTFGSGTRLTVV.

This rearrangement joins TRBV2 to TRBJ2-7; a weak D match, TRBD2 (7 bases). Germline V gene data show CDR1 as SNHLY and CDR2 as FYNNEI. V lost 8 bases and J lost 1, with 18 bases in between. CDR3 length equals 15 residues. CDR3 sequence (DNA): TGTGCCAGCGGCTTTCGAGGGGGGGCTTCCTACGAGCAGTACTTC. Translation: CASGFRGGASYEQYF.

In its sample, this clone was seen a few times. The DNA of the CDR3 is TGTGCCAGCAGTGGGACAGGGACTAACTATGGCTACACCTTC. It yields the protein CASSGTGTNYGYTF. The chain joins TRBV2 to TRBJ1-2; 8 bases are a match to TRBD1. Germline V gives CDR1 SNHLY, CDR2 FYNNEI. V dropped 4 bases and J dropped 0; count of bases not matched to a gene: 1. The CDR3 sequence is 14 residues long. Supplemented by reference TRBV2 and TRBJ1-2, the full variable domain reads EPEVTQTPSHQVTQMGQEVILRCVPISNHLYFYWYRQILGQKVEFLVSFYNNEISEKSEIFDDQFSVERPDGSNFTLKIRSTKLEDSAMYFCASSGTGTNYGYTFGSGTRLTVV.